This T cell receptor (beta chain) was documented in a study of shared clonotypes between healthy human individuals. There are 14 residues in the CDR3. The germline V gene has CDR1 MRHNA and CDR2 SNTAGT. At a deep level, the assay was run. In the sorted-subset replicate PCRs, 200 ng DNA, around 30,000 T cell genomes, was used. Using immunoSEQ multiplex PCR, the repertoire was profiled, and TCRdb retains in-frame clones only, with some absent. The repertoire holds more than 2 million clones, with around 93% as singletons. Study-level findings and limits: Rarefaction exposed incomplete sorted-subset sequencing despite large depth.

For this clone: Its antigen remains unidentified.

Naive-designated CD8 cells lacked CD45RO, were positively enriched for CCR7, and omitted terminally differentiated effector memory CD45RA+ cells. This TCR was recovered from a man aged 18 to 29 in good health. Some clones in this sample may be carry-over from other donors' samples. The V gene is TRBV6-4, the J gene TRBJ2-5; the D gene is possibly TRBD1 (5 bases). The better agreement between TRBJ2-7 and the DNA end casts doubt on the J call. The specimen was naive CD8+ T cells from PBMCs. As DNA, the CDR3 is TGTGCCAGCAGTGGGGGCCAGGGCCCGTGCGAGCAGTACTTC. It specifies CASSGGQGPCEQYF.